This TCR beta chain originates from a study of PD-1 blockade in classical Hodgkin lymphoma. Study findings and constraints: Repertoire difference causes, possibly disease activity or prior therapy, remain undefined. Newly diagnosed patients had baseline TCR diversity that was reportedly lower than that of healthy donors.

The assay was immunoSEQ multiplex PCR, and TCRdb's table has in-frame clones only and misses some. The sample includes about 25,000 clones, roughly two thirds of them seen just once. The V end was cut by 4 bases, the J end by 1 base, with 10 bases between. The CDR3 has 14 residues. Germline CDR1 LNHDA, CDR2 SQIVND (reference sequence). Remarks on this clone: Its antigen is unknown.

Relapse after autologous stem cell transplantation occurred in every patient, and brentuximab vedotin exposure varied. This clonotype originated in a human donor with classical Hodgkin lymphoma. Specimen: peripheral blood mononuclear cells (PBMCs), collected at baseline. The rearrangement uses TRBV19 and TRBJ1-1, with a weak D call TRBD1 (6 bases). Here the CDR3 reads CASSTVDRNTEAFF. CDR3 nucleotides: TGTGCCAGTAGTACTGTGGACAGGAACACTGAAGCTTTCTTT.